This T cell receptor (beta chain) was captured by sequencing in a study of OX40 agonist ivuxolimab in advanced cancers. Germline CDR1 and CDR2: LNHDA and SQIVND (reference sequence). The CDR3 has 14 residues. The germline V and J ends were trimmed by 8 bases and 0 bases, with 11 bases remaining between them. Measured with immunoSEQ multiplex PCR; TCRdb has only the in-frame clones, and not every one. The table lists under 60,000 clones, around 90% of them singletons. Specimen: CD4+ or CD8+ T cells sorted from blood, collected in a trial of the OX40 agonist ivuxolimab. The genes are TRBV19 and TRBJ1-3; D is undetermined. The source is an adult with an advanced solid tumor such as melanoma, head and neck, liver or kidney cancer. CDR3 amino acids: CASGISISGNTIYF. The DNA for the CDR3 is TGTGCCAGTGGGATAAGTATCTCTGGAAACACCATATATTTT.